These 17 T cell receptor beta chains originate from one sample sequenced in a study of CD8+CD57+ T cells in acquired aplastic anemia. Template material for TCR beta VDJ and CDR3 profiling consisted of genomic DNA. TCRdb processed the reads anew with MiXCR; each CDR3 protein has one entry. The repertoire includes roughly 300,000 distinct CDR3 sequences, approximately 56% of them detected once, and 8% sits in the top ten. The sequencing sample was made of sorted CD4+, CD8+, or CD8+CD57+ T cells (not recorded which) from PBMCs. These receptors all come from a human donor with severe aplastic anemia or a healthy control (not recorded which).

This clonotype was found many times. Here the CDR3 reads CASREWGGGISTDTQYF. As DNA, the CDR3 is TGTGCCAGCAGGGAGTGGGGCGGGGGGATTAGCACAGATACGCAGTATTTT. V and J are TRBV12-3 or TRBV12-4 and TRBJ2-3; TRBD2 matches at 8 bases. V shed 6 bases and J 0 bases; nucleotides not matched to a gene: 11. CDR3 length equals 17 residues.

Of note for this clonotype: The junction shows a germline mismatch at one end, possibly a read error. The V gene is TRBV5-1, the J gene TRBJ2-5; TRBD1 matches at 10 bases. This CDR3 contains 15 residues. The germline CDR1 and CDR2 sequences are SGHRS and YFSETQ. The CDR3 loop is CAISETDRGYETQYF. The CDR3 bases are TGTGCCATCAGTGAGACGGACAGGGGGTATGAGACCCAGTACTTC.

This clonotype was picked up a small number of times. The CDR3 DNA follows: TGTGCCAGCAGCTCCTCCTCAGGCTACACCTTC. Translating gives CASSSSSGYTF. The rearrangement links TRBV7-3 to TRBJ1-2, with D hard to call. There are 11 residues in the CDR3. Trimming stripped 4 bases from V and 8 bases from J, with 8 bases between. The germline V gene encodes CDR1 SGHTA and CDR2 FQGTGA.

The V gene is TRBV19, the J gene TRBJ1-2; possible D gene TRBD1, 5 bases. This CDR3 is 13 amino acids long. The germline V and J ends were trimmed by 3 bases and 5 bases, with 10 bases remaining between them. Germline V gene sequence: CDR1 LNHDA, CDR2 SQIVND (reference sequence). The CDR3, as DNA: TGTGCCAGTAGTATGACAGTCGGTTATGGCTACACCTTC. Residues: CASSMTVGYGYTF.

At least ten counts were recorded for this clonotype. V and J are TRBV12-3 or TRBV12-4 and TRBJ2-7; D not resolved. The CDR3 covers 14 residues. Deletions cut 2 bases from V and 2 bases from J, with 10 bases between. CDR3 sequence: CASSLLTPTYEQYF. Here the CDR3 DNA reads TGTGCCAGCAGTTTACTGACACCGACCTACGAGCAGTACTTC.

The chain carries TRBV20-1 and TRBJ2-7; no reliable D call. Germline V gives CDR1 DFQATT, CDR2 SNEGSKA (reference sequence). This CDR3 is built from 13 residues. V dropped 3 bases and J dropped 0 bases, with 9 bases sitting between them. The CDR3 nucleotides are TGCAGTGCTAGCCCTGGGAACTCCTACGAGCAGTACTTC. Amino acids: CSASPGNSYEQYF.

The chain couples TRBV5-5 to TRBJ2-1; D may correspond to TRBD1 or TRBD2 (5 bases each). Trimming left V 3 bases short and J 8 bases short, with 12 bases between. Germline V gene data show CDR1 as SGHKS and CDR2 as YYEKEE (reference sequence). This CDR3 contains 13 residues. CDR3: CASSSMRGHEQFF. CDR3 nucleotides: TGTGCCAGCAGCTCCATGAGGGGACATGAGCAGTTCTTC.

This rearrangement joins TRBV11-2 to TRBJ1-2; D remains unclear. Trimming left V 1 base short and J 7 bases short, with 7 bases between. Germline CDR1 reads SGHAT; CDR2 reads FQNNGV. This CDR3 spans 12 amino acids. The CDR3 bases are TGTGCCAGCAGCTTAGCTCTGTCTGGCTACACCTTC. Protein product: CASSLALSGYTF.

With respect to this clonotype: One junction end disagrees with the germline gene, perhaps due to a read error. The chain joins TRBV7-7 to TRBJ2-1; D tentatively fits TRBD1 or TRBD2 (6 bases each). The CDR3 extends over 15 amino acids. CDR1 is SSHAT, CDR2 FNYEAQ, per germline (reference sequence). The CDR3 sequence: CASSLGNVKGGEQFF. The DNA for the CDR3 is TGTGCTAGCAGCTTAGGAAATGTTAAGGGGGGTGAGCAGTTCTTC.

This clonotype has more than one count but fewer than ten. This chain uses TRBV19 with TRBJ2-5, with 7 positions matching TRBD2. From germline, CDR1 is LNHDA and CDR2 SQIVND (reference sequence). This CDR3 region has 14 residues. V lost 3 bases to trimming and J lost 3 bases; unmatched junction nucleotides: 4. The CDR3 nucleotides read TGTGCCAGTAGTATGAGCGGGGCCAAAGAGACCCAGTACTTC. Protein product: CASSMSGAKETQYF.

This clonotype was seen repeatedly, ten times or more. This rearrangement joins TRBV5-4 to TRBJ1-2, with D maybe TRBD1 (5 bases). This CDR3 has 14 amino acids. Trimming left V 4 bases short and J 3 bases short, with 13 bases between. Germline V gives CDR1 SGHNT, CDR2 YYREEE (reference sequence). The CDR3 sequence: CASSPGTFDYGYTF. The CDR3, as DNA: TGTGCCAGCAGCCCCGGGACTTTTGACTATGGCTACACCTTC.

The chain is built from TRBV7-8 and TRBJ1-1; D ambiguous. This CDR3 has 14 amino acids. V lost 0 bases and J 3 bases, leaving 8 bases between the germline ends. Germline lookup yields CDR1 SGHVS and CDR2 FQNEAQ. CDR3 region: CASSLAVGYTEAFF. The CDR3, as DNA: TGTGCCAGCAGCTTAGCGGTCGGGTACACTGAAGCTTTCTTT.

J is TRBJ1-2 and V is TRBV19, with D tentatively TRBD1 (6 bases). V was pared by 3 bases and J by 7 bases, with 9 bases between. This CDR3 spans 12 amino acids. Germline CDR1 reads LNHDA; CDR2 reads SQIVND (reference sequence). CDR3 coding DNA: TGTGCCAGTAGTATGAGGACAGTTGGCTACACCTTC. Translated: CASSMRTVGYTF.

This clonotype was seen just once. This chain links TRBV6-1 with TRBJ1-5; D possibly corresponds to TRBD1 (6 bases). V shed 10 bases and J shed 6 bases, with 16 bases lying between them. CDR3 size: 13 residues. Germline V gene data show CDR1 as MNHNS and CDR2 as SASEGT. The CDR3 protein is CAISLDSSQPQHF. The CDR3 nucleotides read TGTGCCATCAGCCTGGACAGTTCTCAGCCCCAGCATTTT.

This clonotype was seen a few times. CDR3 DNA sequence: TGCAGTGCCCCCGGGACAGGGAGGAATGAGCAGTTCTTC. Residues: CSAPGTGRNEQFF. The rearrangement joins TRBV20-1 to TRBJ2-1; TRBD1 agrees at 9 bases. CDR1 is DFQATT and CDR2 is SNEGSKA in the germline V gene (reference sequence). There are 13 residues in the CDR3. After removal of 6 bases from V and 7 bases from J, the junction contained 7 bases not matched to a gene.

This chain connects TRBV7-6 to TRBJ2-2, with 7 nucleotides matching TRBD1. The CDR3 has 15 residues. The junction had 9 bases not matched to a gene; V was cut back by 5 bases and J by 6 bases. Germline CDR1 SGHVS, CDR2 FNYEAQ. Written as DNA, the CDR3 is TGTGCCAGCAGCCACCGGGACAGCAACGCCGGGGAGCTGTTTTTT. This encodes CASSHRDSNAGELFF. Full variable domain (outside the CDR3, taken from reference TRBV7-6 and TRBJ2-2): GAGVSQSPRYKVTKRGQDVALRCDPISGHVSLYWYRQALGQGPEFLTYFNYEAQQDKSGLPNDRFSAERPEGSISTLTIQRTEQRDSAMYRCASSHRDSNAGELFFGEGSRLTVL.

The J gene is TRBJ2-3, the V gene TRBV7-2, with 11 bases aligning to TRBD2. Germline V lookup: CDR1 SGHTA, CDR2 FQGNSA. V lost 1 base to trimming and J lost 5 bases; unmatched junction nucleotides: 5. The CDR3 is made up of 16 amino acids. DNA of the CDR3: TGTGCCAGCAGCTTAGACCGGACTAGCGGGCTAGATACGCAGTATTTT. This codes for CASSLDRTSGLDTQYF.